Listed here are 15 T cell receptor beta chains from one sample, sequenced in a study of human T cells and chemical hapten exposure. MiXCR, applied by TCRdb to the RACE reads, yields one record per CDR3 protein. This table holds about 80,000 distinct CDR3 sequences, approximately 8.1% found once. Time point of the sample: healthy volunteer bleed at 6 weeks. Total RNA was extracted from unfractionated whole blood. Material: whole blood. The receptors originated from a female donor in good health. Some clones in this sample may be carry-over from other donors' samples.

This clonotype was seen many times. The chain's CDR3 is CASSTGQLAYTQYF. The CDR3 DNA is TGTGCCAGCAGCACAGGACAGCTAGCTTATACGCAGTATTTT. This chain joins TRBV3-1 and TRBJ2-3; perhaps TRBD1 as D (6 bases). CDR1 LGHDT and CDR2 YNNKEL come from the germline V gene (reference sequence). V was clipped by 5 bases and J by 7 bases, with 16 bases between them. CDR3 length: 14 residues.

This clonotype was seen only a few times. This chain connects TRBV11-1 to TRBJ1-5, with D unresolved. Germline assignment: CDR1 SGHAT and CDR2 FQDESV (reference sequence). V gave up 4 bases and J gave up 3 bases, with 10 bases separating them. The CDR3 is 14 residues long. CDR3 in DNA: TGTGCCAGCAGCTCCGGCGGCACCAATCAGCCCCAGCATTTT. It translates to CASSSGGTNQPQHF.

This clonotype was picked up a small number of times. The chain uses TRBV7-3 and TRBJ2-1; 8 bases map to TRBD2. The CDR3 consists of 16 residues. Unmatched junction bases numbered 13, after V lost 5 bases and J lost 7 bases. Looked up from germline, CDR1 is SGHTA and CDR2 is FQGTGA. The chain's CDR3 is CASSPRGLGDRNEQFF. As DNA, the CDR3 is TGTGCCAGCAGCCCCCGGGGACTAGGGGATAGGAATGAGCAGTTCTTC. The full variable domain, in which reference TRBV7-3 and TRBJ2-1 provide the parts outside the CDR3, is GAGVSQTPSNKVTEKGKYVELRCDPISGHTALYWYRQSLGQGPEFLIYFQGTGAADDSGLPNDRFFAVRPEGSVSTLKIQRTERGDSAVYLCASSPRGLGDRNEQFFGPGTRLTVL.

This clonotype was observed a few times. V and J are TRBV7-2 and TRBJ2-3; D is uncertain. The germline CDR1 and CDR2 sequences are SGHTA and FQGNSA. V lost 1 base and J lost 2, with 4 bases in between. The CDR3 covers 13 residues. CDR3 protein: CASSLVVTDTQYF. The CDR3 coding sequence is TGTGCCAGCAGCTTAGTGGTCACAGATACGCAGTATTTT.

This clonotype was observed many times. The rearrangement links TRBV3-1 to TRBJ1-6, with D unresolved. The CDR3 spans 16 residues. The V gene lost 1 base and the J gene lost 14 bases, with 21 bases spanning the gap. Germline values: CDR1 LGHDT, CDR2 YNNKEL (reference sequence). The CDR3 DNA sequence: TGTGCCAGCAGCCAAGTAGGATTTGGACCCCTTAGAACCCTCCACTTT. Residues: CASSQVGFGPLRTLHF.

This clonotype showed up just once. Being one base from a much bigger clone, this may be a read error. The chain employs TRBV10-3 and TRBJ2-7; the match to TRBD1 covers 9 bases. CDR3 length equals 14 residues. Germline CDR1 is ENHRY and CDR2 is SYGVKD. The CDR3 nucleotides read TGTACCATCAGTGAGGGGACAGGGCCGTACGAGCAGTACTTC. It yields the protein CTISEGTGPYEQYF.

This clonotype was detected only a few times. The chain joins TRBV10-3 to TRBJ2-5, with D tentatively TRBD2 (6 bases). This CDR3 contains 15 residues. Germline V lookup: CDR1 ENHRY, CDR2 SYGVKD. V was clipped by 4 bases and J by 5 bases, with 17 bases between them. This chain's CDR3 is CAISAPGTGEETQYF. The CDR3 DNA reads as TGTGCCATCAGTGCCCCCGGGACTGGAGAGGAGACCCAGTACTTC.

The J gene is TRBJ1-1, the V gene TRBV14; D uncertain. V lost 3 bases and J lost 4, with 9 bases in between. The germline V gene encodes CDR1 SGHDN and CDR2 FVKESK. There are 13 residues in the CDR3. In nucleotides, the CDR3 is TGTGCCAGCAGCCAGGGGTTCGGCACTGAAGCTTTCTTT. Translating it yields CASSQGFGTEAFF.

V usage is TRBV29-1 and J usage is TRBJ2-7; D is possibly TRBD1 (6 bases). CDR3 length: 13 residues. Germline V gene lookup returns CDR1 SQVTM and CDR2 ANQGSEA. V lost 6 bases, J lost 3 bases, and 15 bases lay in between. CDR3 residues: CSVLGSGDYEQYF. The DNA of the CDR3 is TGCAGCGTCCTAGGGTCAGGGGACTACGAGCAGTACTTC.

Ten or more counts support this clonotype. The rearrangement links TRBV7-2 to TRBJ2-7, with a possible D match to TRBD1 (6 bases). Germline V lookup: CDR1 SGHTA, CDR2 FQGNSA. V was trimmed by 5 bases and J by 2 bases, leaving 16 bases between them. The CDR3 sequence is 15 residues long. The CDR3 DNA follows: TGTGCCAGCAGCCCACGGGCGGACAGAACCTACGAGCAGTACTTC. Translated, it gives CASSPRADRTYEQYF.

There are many counts of this clonotype. The rearrangement joins TRBV4-2 to TRBJ1-6, with D possibly matching TRBD1 (6 bases). V gave up 1 base and J gave up 6 bases, with 13 bases separating them. The V gene's germline CDR1 is LGHNA and CDR2 YNFKEQ. The CDR3 covers 16 residues. CDR3 sequence reads: CASSQARGSGNSPLHF. In nucleotides, the CDR3 is TGTGCCAGCAGCCAAGCCAGGGGCAGTGGTAATTCACCCCTCCACTTT.

In this sample, this clonotype turned up many times. V gene TRBV15 combines with J gene TRBJ2-7; D possibly corresponds to TRBD1 (7 bases). This CDR3 comprises 15 residues. CDR1 and CDR2 from the germline V gene are LNHNV and YYDKDF (reference sequence). Trimming cost V 3 bases and J 3 bases, with 15 bases left between them. The CDR3 sequence is CATSRSDREDYEQYF. The DNA for the CDR3 is TGTGCCACCAGCAGGTCCGACAGGGAGGACTACGAGCAGTACTTC.

This clonotype has ten or more counts. The chain recombines TRBV6-6 with TRBJ2-5; TRBD2 might be the D (6 bases). Per the germline V gene, CDR1 is MNHNY and CDR2 is SVGAGI (reference sequence). V was pared by 6 bases and J by 7 bases, with 18 bases between. CDR3 size: 14 residues. The CDR3 is CASRRGRGLATQYF. The CDR3 DNA follows: TGTGCCAGCAGAAGAGGACGGGGGTTGGCGACCCAGTACTTC.

There are a few counts of this clonotype. The V gene is TRBV20-1, the J gene TRBJ1-6, with TRBD1 matching 9 bases. CDR1 DFQATT and CDR2 SNEGSKA come from the germline V gene (reference sequence). This CDR3 is built from 14 residues. V gave up 3 bases and J gave up 8 bases; unmatched junction bases: 5. The DNA for the CDR3 is TGCAGTGCTAGCAGTACAGGGGGCGATTCACCCCTCCACTTT. Its translation is CSASSTGGDSPLHF.

The J gene is TRBJ1-5, the V gene TRBV12-3 or TRBV12-4; TRBD1 agrees at 7 bases. V dropped 5 bases and J dropped 2; count of bases not matched to a gene: 15. The CDR3 loop spans 18 amino acids. CDR3: CASSPPKTGSTRNQPQHF. CDR3 nucleotides: TGTGCCAGCAGTCCCCCGAAGACAGGGAGTACTCGCAATCAGCCCCAGCATTTT.